This TCR beta chain originates from a study of human T cells and chemical hapten exposure. Looking at the study overall: 2% DPC was applied to about 2 cm by about 2 cm of upper inner arm skin for sensitization. After 6 days, upper back 0.01% DPC patch tests were scored.

Regarding time point: pre-sensitization, week 0. Sample treatment: therapeutic diphenylcyclopropenone sensitization with weekly scalp DPC. This CDR3 is 14 amino acids long. The germline CDR1 and CDR2 sequences are LGHDT and YNNKEL (reference sequence). The ends were cut back, 4 bases at V and 7 bases at J, with 14 bases in the middle. From the RACE reads, TCRdb called clonotypes with MiXCR, one entry per CDR3 protein. The sample shows about 350,000 distinct CDR3 sequences, about 5% of them seen only once. The V call is TRBV3-1, the J call TRBJ1-3; D perhaps matches TRBD1 (6 bases). Sequenced material: whole blood, taken in connection with sensitization to the hapten diphenylcyclopropenone (DPC). The receptor was derived from a woman between 18 and 29 years old with alopecia areata. Some clones in this sample may be carry-over from other donors' samples. The CDR3 sequence is CASSPQGTRNTIYF. CDR3 DNA sequence: TGTGCCAGCAGCCCACAGGGAACGCGTAACACCATATATTTT.